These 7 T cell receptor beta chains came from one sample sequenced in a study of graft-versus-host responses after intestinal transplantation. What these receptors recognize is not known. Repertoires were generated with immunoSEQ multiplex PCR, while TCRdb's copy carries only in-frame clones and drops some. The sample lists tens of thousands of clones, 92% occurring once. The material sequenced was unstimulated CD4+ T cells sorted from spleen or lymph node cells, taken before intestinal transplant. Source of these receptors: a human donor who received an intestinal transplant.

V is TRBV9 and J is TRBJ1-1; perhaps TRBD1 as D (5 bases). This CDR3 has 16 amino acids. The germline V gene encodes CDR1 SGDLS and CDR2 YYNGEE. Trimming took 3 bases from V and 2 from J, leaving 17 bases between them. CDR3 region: CASSGGQGWGNTEAFF. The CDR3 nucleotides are TGTGCCAGCAGCGGAGGGCAGGGATGGGGCAACACTGAAGCTTTCTTT. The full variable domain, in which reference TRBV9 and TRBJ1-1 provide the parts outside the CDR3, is DSGVTQTPKHLITATGQRVTLRCSPRSGDLSVYWYQQSLDQGLQFLIQYYNGEERAKGNILERFSAQQFPDLHSELNLSSLELGDSALYFCASSGGQGWGNTEAFFGQGTRLTVV.

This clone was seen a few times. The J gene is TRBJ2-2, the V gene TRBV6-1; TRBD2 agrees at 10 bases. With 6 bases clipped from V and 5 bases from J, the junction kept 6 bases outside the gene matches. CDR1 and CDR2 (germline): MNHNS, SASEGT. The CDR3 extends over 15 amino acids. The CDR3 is CASSLAGAWTGELFF. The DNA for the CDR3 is TGTGCCAGCAGCCTAGCGGGAGCGTGGACCGGGGAGCTGTTTTTT.

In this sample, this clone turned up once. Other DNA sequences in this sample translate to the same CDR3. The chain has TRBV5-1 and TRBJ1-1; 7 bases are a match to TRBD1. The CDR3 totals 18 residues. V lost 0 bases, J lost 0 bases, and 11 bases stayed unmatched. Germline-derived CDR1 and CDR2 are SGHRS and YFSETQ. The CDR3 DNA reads TGCGCCAGCAGCTTGGCGAATGACAGGGTTGGGATGAACACTGAAGCTTTCTTT. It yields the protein CASSLANDRVGMNTEAFF.

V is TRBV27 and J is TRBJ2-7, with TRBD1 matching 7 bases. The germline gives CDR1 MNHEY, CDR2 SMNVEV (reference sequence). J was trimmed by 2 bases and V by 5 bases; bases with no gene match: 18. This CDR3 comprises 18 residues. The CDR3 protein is CASSQPSTGPLGPYEQYF. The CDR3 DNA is TGTGCCAGCAGTCAGCCCTCGACAGGGCCCTTGGGACCCTACGAGCAGTACTTC.

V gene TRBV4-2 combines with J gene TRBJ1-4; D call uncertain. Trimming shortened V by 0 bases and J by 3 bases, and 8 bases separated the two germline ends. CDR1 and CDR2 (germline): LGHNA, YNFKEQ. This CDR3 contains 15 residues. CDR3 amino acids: CASSQETSSNEKLFF. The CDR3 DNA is TGTGCCAGCAGCCAAGAAACGAGCTCTAATGAAAAACTGTTTTTT.

DNA of the CDR3: TGCAGCGTTCGCCCGGGACAGCCGTACAATGAGCAGTTCTTC. It is translated as CSVRPGQPYNEQFF. The chain carries TRBV29-1 and TRBJ2-1; 7 bases map to TRBD1. The CDR3 has 14 amino acids. Germline assignment: CDR1 SQVTM and CDR2 ANQGSEA. V lost 5 bases, J lost 4 bases, and 8 bases stayed unmatched.

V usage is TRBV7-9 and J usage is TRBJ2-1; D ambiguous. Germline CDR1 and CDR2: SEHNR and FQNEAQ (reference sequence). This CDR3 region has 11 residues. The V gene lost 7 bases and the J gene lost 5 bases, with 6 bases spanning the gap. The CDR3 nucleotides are TGTGCCAGCACCGTAGACAATGAGCAGTTCTTC. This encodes CASTVDNEQFF.